The 32 T cell receptor beta chains presented below share a single source sample, sequenced in a study of metastatic and nonmetastatic thyroid tumors. TCRdb reprocessed the PCR reads using MiXCR. Of about 23,000 clones detected, 19% appear once; the ten largest clones hold roughly 5%. No treatment had been given to any patient before thyroid surgery. Input material: blood. Receptor source: a male donor with papillary thyroid cancer or a benign thyroid nodule (not recorded which). Some clones in this sample may be carry-over from other donors' samples.

V gene TRBV7-2 combines with J gene TRBJ1-3; D is uncertain. The CDR3 is 14 residues long. Between the trimmed V and J ends, which lost 5 bases and 2 bases, there was a span of 10 bases. Germline values: CDR1 SGHTA, CDR2 FQGNSA. The CDR3 loop is CASSPHVPGNTIYF. CDR3 sequence (DNA): TGTGCCAGCAGCCCACATGTCCCTGGAAACACCATATATTTT.

This clone has a count of ten or more. The chain recombines TRBV5-1 with TRBJ2-5; D may be TRBD1 (5 bases). V was clipped by 0 bases and J by 3 bases, with 12 bases between them. Germline loops: CDR1 SGHRS, CDR2 YFSETQ. There are 15 residues in the CDR3. The CDR3 here is CASSLAPTAEETQYF. DNA for the CDR3: TGCGCCAGCAGCTTGGCCCCGACAGCTGAAGAGACCCAGTACTTC.

This clone was counted at least ten times. V usage is TRBV4-2 and J usage is TRBJ1-2; D not resolved. There are 13 residues in the CDR3. CDR1 LGHNA and CDR2 YNFKEQ come from the germline V gene. Trimming took 3 bases from V and 2 from J, leaving 7 bases between them. The CDR3 is CASSQDGNYGYTF. CDR3 in DNA: TGTGCCAGCAGCCAGGACGGGAACTATGGCTACACCTTC.

By frequency in the sample, this clone is medium-sized (0.01 to 0.1%). The chain links TRBV6-1 to TRBJ2-7, with TRBD2 identical over 9 bases. This CDR3 is 15 amino acids long. Germline lookup yields CDR1 MNHNS and CDR2 SASEGT. V trimming: 9 bases; J trimming: 3 bases; junction bases outside the gene matches: 12. CDR3 nucleotides: TGTGCCAGTGAACCAATGGGGACTAGCAGCTACGAGCAGTACTTC. Protein sequence: CASEPMGTSSYEQYF.

In this sample, this clone turned up once. The V gene is TRBV5-1, the J gene TRBJ2-2; D gene uncertain. CDR1 and CDR2 from the germline V gene are SGHRS and YFSETQ. V was trimmed by 2 bases and J by 4 bases, leaving 9 bases between them. The CDR3 is 14 amino acids. CDR3 region: CASSFGDITGELFF. The CDR3 DNA is TGCGCCAGCAGCTTTGGTGACATCACCGGGGAGCTGTTTTTT.

For this clone: An end of the junction does not agree with germline; a read error may underlie this. The J gene is TRBJ2-1, the V gene TRBV29-1, with D possibly TRBD2 on 6 matching bases. From germline, CDR1 is SQVTM and CDR2 ANQGSEA. The CDR3 has 12 amino acids. The chain's CDR3 is CSVEAGRRGDVF. The CDR3 DNA reads TGCAGCGTTGAGGCGGGGCGTCGTGGGGATGTCTTC.

The V and J genes are TRBV11-1 and TRBJ2-7; D might be TRBD1 or TRBD2, each matching 6 bases. Germline V gives CDR1 SGHAT, CDR2 FQDESV (reference sequence). The V and J ends lost 1 base and 0 bases respectively, with 19 bases between them. The CDR3 covers 18 residues. Here the CDR3 reads CASSLVYVGGGTSYEQYF. DNA of the CDR3: TGTGCCAGCAGCTTAGTTTACGTAGGAGGGGGGACCTCCTACGAGCAGTACTTC.

This clone was counted at least ten times. The J gene is TRBJ1-1, the V gene TRBV7-8, with 8 positions matching TRBD1. J was trimmed by 4 bases and V by 6 bases; bases with no gene match: 13. Germline assignment: CDR1 SGHVS and CDR2 FQNEAQ. The CDR3 sequence is 16 residues long. The CDR3 DNA reads as TGTGCCAGCAGTTTTACCACAGGGGGGGTGGGCACTGAAGCTTTCTTT. It codes for CASSFTTGGVGTEAFF.

The CDR3 sequence: CASSQEGSGGTSSYEQYF. CDR3 bases: TGTGCCAGCAGCCAAGAAGGAAGCGGGGGGACCAGCTCCTACGAGCAGTACTTC. The J gene is TRBJ2-7, the V gene TRBV4-2, with 9 bases fitting TRBD2. The CDR3 covers 18 residues. Trimming removed 0 bases from V and 0 bases from J; junction bases left unmatched: 9. Germline CDR1 and CDR2: LGHNA and YNFKEQ.

In this sample, this clone turned up a few times. This CDR3 is CASSMPLTNSAYNEQFF. The CDR3 coding sequence is TGTGCCAGCAGTATGCCTCTTACCAATTCAGCCTACAATGAGCAGTTCTTC. The rearrangement uses TRBV12-3 or TRBV12-4 and TRBJ2-1, with unresolved D. The CDR3 spans 17 residues. V was clipped by 5 bases and J by 2 bases, with 19 bases between them.

With respect to this clone: One junction end does not reproduce the germline sequence, and a read error may be involved. The V gene is TRBV20-1, the J gene TRBJ1-4; no reliable D call. Germline CDR1 DFQATT, CDR2 SNEGSKA (reference sequence). The CDR3 contains 15 residues. The CDR3 sequence: CSARELRGPKEILLF. DNA for the CDR3: TGCAGTGCTAGAGAGTTAAGAGGGCCCAAAGAAATACTGTTATTT.

This clone has at least ten counts. The genes are TRBV18 and TRBJ2-7, with D perhaps TRBD1 (6 bases). The CDR3 length is 16 residues. Per germline, CDR1 KGHSH and CDR2 LQKENI. Trimming took 1 base from V and 6 from J, leaving 19 bases between them. The CDR3 DNA sequence: TGTGCCAGCTCACCACGGTCGCCAGGGGAAGGTACCGAGCAGTACTTC. Amino acid sequence: CASSPRSPGEGTEQYF.

In this sample, this clone is medium-sized. CDR3 region: CASSSVAQPQHF. CDR3 in DNA: TGTGCCAGCAGTTCCGTCGCGCAGCCCCAGCATTTT. This chain uses TRBV28 with TRBJ1-5; D is undetermined. The CDR3 length is 12 residues. With 4 bases removed from V and 7 bases from J, the gap between germline ends came to 8 bases. Germline values: CDR1 MDHEN, CDR2 SYDVKM.

CDR3 nucleotide sequence: TGTGCCAGCAGCCCACCTCTGGTGACCCAGTACTTC. Protein: CASSPPLVTQYF. This sequence joins TRBV2 and TRBJ2-5; D gene ambiguous. Per the germline V gene, CDR1 is SNHLY and CDR2 is FYNNEI. This CDR3 spans 12 amino acids. V gave up 6 bases and J gave up 7 bases, with 12 bases separating them. The variable domain in full, completed from reference TRBV2 and TRBJ2-5, reads EPEVTQTPSHQVTQMGQEVILRCVPISNHLYFYWYRQILGQKVEFLVSFYNNEISEKSEIFDDQFSVERPDGSNFTLKIRSTKLEDSAMYFCASSPPLVTQYFGPGTRLLVL.

This chain links TRBV11-3 with TRBJ2-7; 12 nucleotides agree with TRBD2. The CDR3 is made up of 16 amino acids. Germline V gives CDR1 SGHNT, CDR2 YENEEA. Trimming at V came to 3 bases and at J to 4 bases, leaving 7 bases not matched to a gene. The CDR3 protein is CASSFSLAGGPYEQYF. The CDR3 nucleotides are TGTGCCAGCAGCTTTAGTCTAGCGGGAGGGCCGTACGAGCAGTACTTC.

V is TRBV20-1 and J is TRBJ1-6; perhaps TRBD1 as D (6 bases). The V end lost 1 base, the J end lost 5 bases, and 6 bases lay between the germline ends. There are 13 residues in the CDR3. The germline CDR1 and CDR2 sequences are DFQATT and SNEGSKA (reference sequence). As DNA, the CDR3 is TGCAGTGCTAGAGGGGACAATAATTCACCCCTCCACTTT. Translation gives CSARGDNNSPLHF.

This clone was detected many times. The chain is built from TRBV13 and TRBJ1-3; D is unclear. The CDR3 is 14 amino acids. Trimming pared 5 bases from V and 0 bases from J, leaving 8 bases between. CDR1 is PRHDT, CDR2 FYEKMQ, per germline (reference sequence). Here the CDR3 DNA reads TGTGCCAGCAGCCCCGAGAGCTCTGGAAACACCATATATTTT. This codes for CASSPESSGNTIYF.

This clone showed up many times. The rearrangement uses TRBV4-1 and TRBJ2-1; D is undetermined. In germline, CDR1 is MGHRA, CDR2 YSYEKL. This CDR3 is 16 amino acids long. Deletions cut 0 bases from V and 2 bases from J, with 11 bases between. CDR3 sequence reads: CASSQEGANAYNEQFF. In DNA form, the CDR3 reads TGCGCCAGCAGCCAAGAAGGAGCGAATGCCTACAATGAGCAGTTCTTC.

This clone was detected many times. This chain uses TRBV12-5 with TRBJ1-6; D not certain. Trimming took 7 bases from V and 2 from J, leaving 9 bases between them. This CDR3 contains 14 residues. CDR1 is LGHNT, CDR2 FRNRAP, per germline. This chain's CDR3 is CASAAGPYNSPLHF. The CDR3 nucleotides are TGTGCTAGTGCCGCCGGGCCCTATAATTCACCCCTCCACTTT. The full variable domain, completed using reference TRBV12-5 and TRBJ1-6, is DARVTQTPRHKVTEMGQEVTMRCQPILGHNTVFWYRQTMMQGLELLAYFRNRAPLDDSGMPKDRFSAEMPDATLATLKIQPSEPRDSAVYFCASAAGPYNSPLHFGNGTRLTVT.

This clone was detected ten times or more. CDR3 in amino acids: CASSSLPSGRATDTQYF. The CDR3 DNA sequence: TGTGCCAGCAGCTCCCTCCCTAGCGGGAGGGCCACAGATACGCAGTATTTT. The chain has TRBV13 and TRBJ2-3, with 12 bases fitting TRBD2. The CDR3 totals 17 residues. V was clipped by 4 bases and J by 2 bases; unmatched bases: 7. The V gene's germline CDR1 is PRHDT and CDR2 FYEKMQ (reference sequence).

DNA for the CDR3: TGCAGTGCCCATGAGCCGAGATGGCCTAGCACAGATACGCAGTATTTT. As protein: CSAHEPRWPSTDTQYF. The chain is built from TRBV20-1 and TRBJ2-3; D not certain. CDR1 is DFQATT, CDR2 SNEGSKA, per germline (reference sequence). The CDR3 spans 16 residues. Trimming removed 6 bases at V and 0 bases at J, with 19 bases between.

This clone ranks as medium-sized. The chain recombines TRBV28 with TRBJ1-5; no firm D call. CDR1 is MDHEN and CDR2 is SYDVKM in the germline V gene. The CDR3 runs to 12 residues. V was trimmed by 8 bases and J by 8 bases, leaving 13 bases between them. CDR3 in amino acids: CASAPREEPQHF. As DNA, the CDR3 is TGTGCCAGCGCCCCCCGAGAGGAGCCCCAGCATTTT.

With respect to this clone: Possible read error: a much larger clone is one base away. The rearrangement uses TRBV11-1 and TRBJ2-3; D not certain. The assigned J gene may be wrong: the sequence end matches TRBJ1-5 better. The germline V gene encodes CDR1 SGHAT and CDR2 FQDESV (reference sequence). CDR3 length: 15 residues. CDR3 nucleotides: TGTGCCAGCAGCCAGTTGGAGGTAGTAACAGATACGCAGCATTTT. Its translation: CASSQLEVVTDTQHF.

The genes are TRBV10-3 and TRBJ1-3; a possible D gene is TRBD1 (5 bases). The germline V and J ends were trimmed by 4 bases and 4 bases, with 17 bases remaining between them. This CDR3 region has 16 residues. Looked up from germline, CDR1 is ENHRY and CDR2 is SYGVKD. CDR3 residues: CAISGTPQGPGNTIYF. The DNA for the CDR3 is TGTGCCATCAGTGGGACGCCTCAGGGACCAGGAAACACCATATATTTT.

This clone was detected many times. In DNA, the CDR3 is TGTGCCAGTAGGGCGAGGGGGGGGAACACTGAAGCTTTCTTT. It yields the protein CASRARGGNTEAFF. This sequence joins TRBV19 and TRBJ1-1; the D gene is possibly TRBD1 (6 bases). V was trimmed by 6 bases and J by 1 base, leaving 12 bases between them. This CDR3 contains 14 residues. Germline V gene lookup returns CDR1 LNHDA and CDR2 SQIVND (reference sequence). Full variable domain (remainder filled in from reference TRBV19 and TRBJ1-1): DGGITQSPKYLFRKEGQNVTLSCEQNLNHDAMYWYRQDPGQGLRLIYYSQIVNDFQKGDIAEGYSVSREKKESFPLTVTSAQKNPTAFYLCASRARGGNTEAFFGQGTRLTVV.

This clone was seen more than once but under ten times. A read error may produce the germline difference seen at one junction end. Other nucleotide sequences in the sample specify the same CDR3. The rearrangement uses TRBV27 and TRBJ2-2; 7 bases fit TRBD2. This CDR3 is 18 amino acids long. Germline V gives CDR1 MNHEY, CDR2 SMNVEV (reference sequence). The CDR3 protein is CASSLLKTSRENTGELFF. The CDR3, as DNA: TGTGCCAGTAGTTTACTAAAGACTAGCCGGGAGAACACCGGGGAGCTGTTTTTT.

This chain uses TRBV11-2 with TRBJ2-3; the match to TRBD2 covers 8 bases. Trimming removed 4 bases from V and 5 bases from J; junction bases left unmatched: 11. The CDR3 has 16 residues. In germline, CDR1 is SGHAT, CDR2 FQNNGV. CDR3 bases: TGTGCCAGCAGCTCACCGGGACTAGGAACAAGAGATACGCAGTATTTT. This sequence encodes CASSSPGLGTRDTQYF.

This clone came up many times. The V call is TRBV7-8, the J call TRBJ2-3; D gene uncertain. V was pared by 5 bases and J by 1 base, with 10 bases between. CDR1 and CDR2 from the germline V gene are SGHVS and FQNEAQ. The CDR3 spans 14 residues. The CDR3 nucleotides read TGTGCCAGCAGCCCTGAAGGCGGCACAGATACGCAGTATTTT. Its translation: CASSPEGGTDTQYF.

As concerns this clone: Germline and junction disagree at one end, which may indicate a read error. The chain has TRBV5-1 and TRBJ2-3; no reliable D call. This CDR3 is 13 amino acids long. The germline V gene encodes CDR1 SGHRS and CDR2 YFSETQ. CDR3 region: CACSLDPSDTKYF. As DNA, the CDR3 is TGCGCCTGCAGCTTGGATCCCTCGGATACGAAGTATTTT.

This clone appeared many times. V usage is TRBV15 and J usage is TRBJ2-5, with a tentative D call TRBD1 (5 bases). CDR1 and CDR2 from the germline V gene are LNHNV and YYDKDF (reference sequence). The CDR3 runs to 16 residues. Trimming removed 3 bases at V and 2 bases at J, with 16 bases between. This chain's CDR3 is CATSSVGHTLQETQYF. As DNA, the CDR3 is TGTGCCACCAGCAGTGTAGGACACACTCTGCAAGAGACCCAGTACTTC.

This clone was counted only a few times. Relative to the germline gene, one junction end is altered; a read error may explain this. This chain links TRBV6-2 or TRBV6-3 with TRBJ2-1; D unresolved. The CDR3 runs 14 residues. CDR1 and CDR2 from the germline V gene are MNHEY and SVGEGT. CDR3 protein: CASSYSGTNNEQFF. The CDR3 DNA follows: TGTGCCAGCAGTTACTCAGGTACTAACAATGAGCAGTTCTTT.

This clone was seen at least ten times. The CDR3 sequence: CASSPFGLGQGITDTQYF. The CDR3, as DNA: TGTGCCAGCAGCCCCTTTGGGTTGGGACAGGGGATCACAGATACGCAGTATTTT. The rearrangement uses TRBV7-3 and TRBJ2-3; TRBD1 aligns across 10 bases. V gave up 5 bases and J gave up 2 bases; unmatched junction bases: 13. The CDR3 sequence is 18 residues long. Germline V gene lookup returns CDR1 SGHTA and CDR2 FQGTGA. The entire variable domain, with the rest obtained from reference TRBV7-3 and TRBJ2-3, is as follows: GAGVSQTPSNKVTEKGKYVELRCDPISGHTALYWYRQSLGQGPEFLIYFQGTGAADDSGLPNDRFFAVRPEGSVSTLKIQRTERGDSAVYLCASSPFGLGQGITDTQYFGPGTRLTVL.